The 30 T cell receptor beta chains below all came from one sample that was sequenced in a study of tumor-infiltrating lymphocytes in primary liver carcinoma. From approximately 490 ng total RNA, TCR beta cDNA was generated with a primer in the constant region. ARM-PCR, slightly modified, supplied the TCR beta libraries through three nested multiplex PCR rounds. The first two PCR rounds, nine to ten cycles each, used TRBV1-TRBV30 forward primers and a C-beta reverse primer. TCRdb ran MiXCR on the multiplex PCR reads and lists one entry per CDR3 protein. The sample has tens of thousands of distinct CDR3 sequences, approximately 80% seen once. Co-extraction yielded RNA and DNA from around 20-30 mg of unsorted bulk tissue. Source material: liver tumor tissue from sampling region 5. Noted subset: tumor region T5, tumor centre. Every receptor here comes from a woman aged 25 to 39 with primary liver carcinoma and hepatitis B virus infection.

Remarks on this clonotype: A read error may produce the germline difference seen at one junction end. This chain uses TRBV10-3 with TRBJ1-3; D ambiguous. CDR3 length: 14 residues. Looked up from germline, CDR1 is ENHRY and CDR2 is SYGVKD. CDR3 loop: CAISGSVSRNTIYF. CDR3 in DNA: TGTGCCATTAGTGGGTCAGTTTCTAGAAACACCATATATTTT.

This clonotype has a handful of counts. A much larger clone lies a single base off, so this may be a read error. V usage is TRBV4-2 and J usage is TRBJ2-1; TRBD2 aligns across 7 bases. Losses at the gene ends were 8 bases for V and 9 bases for J; bases not matched to a gene: 10. Germline V gene sequence: CDR1 LGHNA, CDR2 YNFKEQ. The CDR3 sequence is 13 residues long. The chain's CDR3 is CASGGSSCSEQFF. Here the CDR3 DNA reads TGTGCCAGCGGCGGGAGCTCATGTTCTGAGCAGTTCTTC.

The chain employs TRBV12-3 or TRBV12-4 and TRBJ1-2, with TRBD1 matching 7 bases. This CDR3 region has 16 residues. The J segment lost 10 bases and the V segment lost 5 bases, leaving 19 bases of the junction unmatched. CDR3: CASSILGGRGDDDYTF. CDR3 in DNA: TGTGCCAGCAGTATTCTTGGGGGCAGGGGGGACGATGACTACACCTTC.

As for this clonotype: At one end the junction does not follow the germline gene, possibly because of a read error. The chain has TRBV11-2 and TRBJ2-5, with D possibly matching TRBD1 (7 bases). Germline V gene lookup returns CDR1 SGHAT and CDR2 FQNNGV. There are 16 residues in the CDR3. The CDR3, as DNA: TGTGCCAGTAGCTTAGGGAGTAGCGGCCAGGGGGAGATCCAGTACTTC. This codes for CASSLGSSGQGEIQYF.

The rearrangement links TRBV12-3 or TRBV12-4 to TRBJ2-3; D perhaps matches TRBD2 (5 bases). This CDR3 is 15 amino acids long. The V end was cut by 3 bases, the J end by 15 bases, with 25 bases between. The CDR3 reads CASSFLPPSTDKQYF. The CDR3 bases are TGTGCCAGCAGTTTTCTCCCTCCTAGCACAGATAAGCAATATTTT.

About this clonotype itself: A read error may account for a junction end that differs from germline. The chain combines TRBV28 with TRBJ2-3; D gene unclear. Germline CDR1 reads MDHEN; CDR2 reads SYDVKM. This CDR3 has 12 amino acids. CDR3 sequence (DNA): TGTGTCAGCAGTTTGAGTCGAGATACGCTGTATTTT. Translation gives CVSSLSRDTLYF.

Remarks on this clonotype: Since no conserved phenylalanine or tryptophan closes the CDR3, a read error is the likely cause. The limits of the CDR3 on the DNA are not certain, so only TCRdb's listed CDR3 is given. V usage is TRBV4-3 and J usage is TRBJ2-1; the D call of TRBD2 is as the table states it, not checked on the DNA. Germline CDR1 reads LGHNA; CDR2 reads YSLEER. The CDR3 is 16 residues long, counting both termini. The CDR3 sequence: CASSQNVAGARDEYFS.

V usage is TRBV12-3 or TRBV12-4 and J usage is TRBJ2-3, with TRBD2 matching over 11 bases. CDR3 length: 15 amino acids. V gave up 1 base and J gave up 6 bases; unmatched junction bases: 3. This chain's CDR3 is CASSLVAGGPDTQYF. The CDR3 bases are TGTGCCAGCAGTTTAGTAGCGGGAGGGCCGGATACGCAGTATTTT.

On this clonotype: One end of the junction varies from germline; a read error may be responsible. The rearrangement joins TRBV11-3 to TRBJ2-1; 8 bases agree with TRBD2. The CDR3 covers 15 residues. Germline V gene data show CDR1 as SGHNT and CDR2 as YENEEA. In nucleotides, the CDR3 is TGTGCCAGTAGCCGACTAGCGAGGGGGGGGTATGAGCAGCTCTTC. Protein sequence: CASSRLARGGYEQLF.

For this clonotype: Because it lacks the conserved phenylalanine or tryptophan at the end, this CDR3 is likely a read error. The rearrangement joins TRBV11-2 to TRBJ2-1, with 8 bases that match TRBD2. In germline, CDR1 is SGHAT, CDR2 FQNNGV. V dropped 6 bases and J dropped 6; count of bases not matched to a gene: 13. CDR3 length: 16 residues. DNA for the CDR3: TGTGCCAGCAGGGTTACTACCGGGAGGGCTGGCAATGAGCAGTTCTAC. Its translation is CASRVTTGRAGNEQFY.

Note on this clonotype: The germline gene is not matched at one end of the junction; a read error may be the cause. The chain couples TRBV28 to TRBJ2-5; TRBD2 aligns across 9 bases. The length of the CDR3 is 17 residues. From germline, CDR1 is MDHEN and CDR2 SYDVKM. CDR3 region: CASNLPKDSGGQETQYF. The CDR3 DNA is TGTGCCAGCAATTTACCCAAAGATAGCGGGGGTCAAGAGACACAGTACTTC.

This chain uses TRBV5-6 with TRBJ2-2; D not certain. CDR3 size: 15 residues. V shed 8 bases and J shed 9 bases, with 23 bases lying between them. The germline V gene encodes CDR1 SGHDT and CDR2 YYEEEE. The CDR3 region is CASSLAPRVTRELFF. The CDR3 DNA reads as TGTGCCAGTAGCCTGGCACCCAGAGTTACCCGGGAGCTGTTTTTT.

The rearrangement uses TRBV28 and TRBJ2-1; TRBD2 is a possible D gene (5 bases). Germline CDR1 and CDR2: MDHEN and SYDVKM. The CDR3 covers 12 residues. CDR3 DNA: TGTGGCAACAGTCGCACCGAGGGTGAGCAGTTCTTC. Translating it yields CGNSRTEGEQFF.

Worth noting for this clonotype: The junction and the germline gene differ at one end; a read error may be behind it. The chain links TRBV11-2 to TRBJ2-1; 10 positions match TRBD2. Germline assignment: CDR1 SGHAT and CDR2 FQNNGV. The CDR3 consists of 16 residues. This CDR3 is CASSTSVAGGYNVQFF. Written as DNA, the CDR3 is TGCGCCAGCAGCACCTCTGTAGCGGGAGGATACAATGTGCAGTTCTTC.

This clonotype has only a few counts. The conserved phenylalanine or tryptophan normally closing the CDR3 is absent here, so this likely arose from a read error. The genes are TRBV10-3 and TRBJ2-3; D unresolved. Germline V gene sequence: CDR1 ENHRY, CDR2 SYGVKD. This CDR3 has 13 amino acids. The CDR3 region is CAISELYGDTQYI. The CDR3 coding sequence is TGTGCTATCAGTGAGCTGTACGGGGATACGCAGTATATT.

Notes on this clonotype: At one end, the junction sequence differs from germline, possibly due to a read error. CDR3 region: CASSYTDCSSYEQYF. Written as DNA, the CDR3 is TGTGCCAGCAGTTACACGGACTGCAGCTCTTACGAACAGTACTTC. The chain combines TRBV6-5 with TRBJ2-7, with D perhaps matching TRBD2 (5 bases). This CDR3 contains 15 residues. From germline, CDR1 is MNHEY and CDR2 SVGAGI.

Comments on this clonotype: At one end the junction does not follow the germline gene, possibly because of a read error. This chain links TRBV11-2 with TRBJ1-2, with unresolved D. There are 14 residues in the CDR3. The germline CDR1 and CDR2 sequences are SGHAT and FQNNGV. CDR3 loop: CASNLREANYGHTF. The CDR3 DNA sequence: TGTGCCAGCAACTTAAGGGAAGCTAACTATGGCCACACATTC.

This clonotype occurred a few times. This rearrangement joins TRBV12-3 or TRBV12-4 to TRBJ2-7; D perhaps matches TRBD2 (6 bases). The ends were cut back, 5 bases at V and 9 bases at J, with 23 bases in the middle. This CDR3 region has 15 residues. CDR3 coding DNA: TGTGCCAGCAGTCATGGACTGGCGGGACGAGGCGGGCAGTACTTC. Translated, it gives CASSHGLAGRGGQYF.

This chain connects TRBV11-2 to TRBJ2-1, with 9 bases that match TRBD2. The germline gives CDR1 SGHAT, CDR2 FQNNGV. V shed 0 bases, J shed 2 bases, and the junction held 11 bases outside the gene matches. The CDR3 contains 19 residues. DNA for the CDR3: TGTGCCAGCAGCTTAGAATCGGGCGGGAGGGCCTTGACCTACAATGAGCAGTTCTTC. It specifies CASSLESGGRALTYNEQFF.

This clonotype was counted at least ten times. This sequence joins TRBV2 and TRBJ1-5, with D unresolved. Germline V gene sequence: CDR1 SNHLY, CDR2 FYNNEI. CDR3 size: 14 residues. V was clipped by 6 bases and J by 3 bases, with 12 bases between them. The CDR3: CASSASVDNQPQHF. The CDR3 DNA sequence: TGTGCCAGCAGCGCGAGCGTCGACAATCAGCCCCAGCATTTT.

The chain is built from TRBV9 and TRBJ1-5; 7 nucleotides align to TRBD1. CDR1 is SGDLS, CDR2 YYNGEE, per germline. The ends lost 6 bases at V and 7 bases at J; junction bases unmatched: 10. The CDR3 contains 14 residues. The CDR3 region is CASNSGDSSQPQHF. CDR3 nucleotide sequence: TGTGCCAGCAACTCGGGGGACAGCTCCCAGCCCCAGCATTTT.

On this clonotype itself: The junction differs from germline at one of its ends, possibly a read error. This sequence joins TRBV10-3 and TRBJ2-5; D is unresolved. This CDR3 spans 15 amino acids. Germline V gene lookup returns CDR1 ENHRY and CDR2 SYGVKD. The CDR3 sequence: CAIRESATRQETQNF. The CDR3 region has the DNA TGTGCCATCAGAGAGTCGGCTACCAGACAAGAGACCCAAAACTTC.

A remark on this clonotype: Since a much larger clone is just one base distant, this may be a read error. In nucleotides, the CDR3 is TGTGTCAGCAGCTCCCGACTAGCGGGACCTACCGAGCAGTACTTC. It specifies CVSSSRLAGPTEQYF. This sequence joins TRBV7-8 and TRBJ2-7, with 11 bases lining up with TRBD2. The length of the CDR3 is 15 residues. In germline, CDR1 is SGHVS, CDR2 FQNEAQ.

Note on this clonotype: The CDR3 end shows no conserved phenylalanine or tryptophan, and so a read error is likely. The rearrangement joins TRBV5-1 to TRBJ2-5, with D unclear. The V gene's germline CDR1 is SGHRS and CDR2 YFSETQ. With 2 bases removed from V and 4 bases from J, the gap between germline ends came to 3 bases. CDR3 length equals 11 residues. CDR3 DNA sequence: TGCGCCAGCAGCTTTGCAGAGACCCAGTACGTT. This gives the protein CASSFAETQYV.

The chain links TRBV4-2 to TRBJ2-4; D not resolved. Germline CDR1 LGHNA, CDR2 YNFKEQ. The CDR3 totals 16 residues. Trimming shortened V by 7 bases and J by 2 bases, and 18 bases separated the two germline ends. The CDR3 DNA follows: TGTGCCAGCAATCAAGAGAAGGTTCTACCCAAAAACATTCAGTACTTC. It yields the protein CASNQEKVLPKNIQYF.

For this clonotype: One end of the junction varies from germline; a read error may be responsible. The chain uses TRBV5-4 and TRBJ2-2; 13 nucleotides match TRBD2. CDR1 and CDR2 from the germline V gene are SGHNT and YYREEE (reference sequence). This CDR3 is 19 amino acids long. The CDR3 sequence: CANSLAWGTSGANTGALFF. In DNA form, the CDR3 reads TGTGCTAACAGCTTGGCCTGGGGGACTAGCGGGGCGAACACCGGGGCGCTGTTTTTT.

The J gene is TRBJ2-1, the V gene TRBV29-1; 7 bases are a match to TRBD2. The CDR3 runs to 12 residues. CDR1 is SQVTM, CDR2 ANQGSEA, per germline. CDR3: CRALRDYDVRFF. The CDR3 DNA sequence: TGCAGAGCCCTAAGGGACTACGATGTGCGGTTCTTC.

Only a few counts were recorded for this clonotype. This may arise from a read error, as a much more abundant clone is one base away. V gene TRBV24-1 combines with J gene TRBJ1-5; no clear D gene. V was cut by 9 bases and J by 7 bases, with 9 bases left in between. CDR1 and CDR2 (germline): KGHDR, SFDVKD. CDR3 length: 11 amino acids. The CDR3 spells CATGEIQPQHF. CDR3 in DNA: TGTGCCACCGGGGAGATCCAGCCCCAGCATTTT.

Details on this clonotype: A read error may produce the germline difference seen at one junction end. The chain recombines TRBV29-1 with TRBJ2-1, with 8 bases aligning to TRBD1. Germline values: CDR1 SQVTM, CDR2 ANQGSEA. There are 13 residues in the CDR3. CDR3 protein: CSAGGQGTNKQFF. The CDR3 DNA sequence: TGCAGCGCAGGAGGACAGGGAACCAATAAGCAGTTCTTC.

V gene TRBV21-1 combines with J gene TRBJ2-1; the table's D call, TRBD2, was not checked against the DNA. TRBV21-1 is a pseudogene locus. The CDR3 length is 12 residues. CDR3 coding DNA: TGTGCCAGCAGCAAAGCTTGGGCCGAGCAGTTATTC. Translating gives CASSKAWAEQLF.